This T cell receptor (beta chain) was obtained from a study of OX40 agonist ivuxolimab in advanced cancers. Sequenced by immunoSEQ multiplex PCR; TCRdb stores in-frame clones only, minus some. The table shows 40,000 to 60,000 clones, with around 90% occurring only once. This CDR3 region has 15 residues. Between the trimmed V and J ends, which lost 0 bases and 4 bases, there was a span of 12 bases. CDR1 LNHNV and CDR2 YYDKDF come from the germline V gene (reference sequence). The V and J genes are TRBV15 and TRBJ1-2, with D perhaps matching TRBD1 (5 bases). The TCR was taken from an adult with an advanced solid tumor such as melanoma, head and neck, liver or kidney cancer. Sequencing used CD4+ or CD8+ T cells sorted from blood, obtained in a trial of the OX40 agonist ivuxolimab. The CDR3 protein is CATSRDQGLVYGYTF. The CDR3 nucleotides are TGTGCCACCAGCAGAGATCAGGGTCTCGTCTATGGCTACACCTTC.